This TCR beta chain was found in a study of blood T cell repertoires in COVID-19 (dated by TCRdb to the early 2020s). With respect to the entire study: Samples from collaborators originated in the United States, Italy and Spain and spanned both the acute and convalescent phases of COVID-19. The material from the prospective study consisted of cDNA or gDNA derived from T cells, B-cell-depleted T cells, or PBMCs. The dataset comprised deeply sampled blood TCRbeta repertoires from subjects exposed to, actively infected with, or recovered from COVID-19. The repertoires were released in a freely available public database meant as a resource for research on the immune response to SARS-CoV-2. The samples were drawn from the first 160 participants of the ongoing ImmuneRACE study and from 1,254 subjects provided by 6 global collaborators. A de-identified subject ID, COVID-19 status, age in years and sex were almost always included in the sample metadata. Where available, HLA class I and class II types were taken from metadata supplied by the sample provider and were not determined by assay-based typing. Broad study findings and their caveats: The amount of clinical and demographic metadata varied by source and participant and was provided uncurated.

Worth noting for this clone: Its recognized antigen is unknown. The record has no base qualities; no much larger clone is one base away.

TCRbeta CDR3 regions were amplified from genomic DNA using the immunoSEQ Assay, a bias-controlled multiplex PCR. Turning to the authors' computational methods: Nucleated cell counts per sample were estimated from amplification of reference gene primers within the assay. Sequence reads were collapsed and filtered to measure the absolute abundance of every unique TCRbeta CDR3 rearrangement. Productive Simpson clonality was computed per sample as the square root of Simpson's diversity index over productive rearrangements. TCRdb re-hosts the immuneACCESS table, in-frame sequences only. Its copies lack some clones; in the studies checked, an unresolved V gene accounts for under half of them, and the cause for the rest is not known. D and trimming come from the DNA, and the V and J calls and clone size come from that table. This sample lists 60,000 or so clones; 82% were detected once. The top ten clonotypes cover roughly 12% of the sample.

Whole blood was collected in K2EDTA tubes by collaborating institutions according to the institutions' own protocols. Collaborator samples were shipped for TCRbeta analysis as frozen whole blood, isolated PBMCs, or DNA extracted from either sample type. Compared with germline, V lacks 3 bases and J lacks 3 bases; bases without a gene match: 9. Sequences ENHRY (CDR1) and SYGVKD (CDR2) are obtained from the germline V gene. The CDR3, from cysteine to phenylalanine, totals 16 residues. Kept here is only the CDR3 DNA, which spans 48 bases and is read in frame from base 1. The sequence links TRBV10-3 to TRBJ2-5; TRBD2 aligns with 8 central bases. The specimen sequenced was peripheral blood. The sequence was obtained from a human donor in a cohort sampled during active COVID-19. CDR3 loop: CAISDHWGGGKETQYF. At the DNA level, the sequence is TGTGCCATCAGTGATCATTGGGGCGGGGGGAAAGAGACCCAGTACTTC.